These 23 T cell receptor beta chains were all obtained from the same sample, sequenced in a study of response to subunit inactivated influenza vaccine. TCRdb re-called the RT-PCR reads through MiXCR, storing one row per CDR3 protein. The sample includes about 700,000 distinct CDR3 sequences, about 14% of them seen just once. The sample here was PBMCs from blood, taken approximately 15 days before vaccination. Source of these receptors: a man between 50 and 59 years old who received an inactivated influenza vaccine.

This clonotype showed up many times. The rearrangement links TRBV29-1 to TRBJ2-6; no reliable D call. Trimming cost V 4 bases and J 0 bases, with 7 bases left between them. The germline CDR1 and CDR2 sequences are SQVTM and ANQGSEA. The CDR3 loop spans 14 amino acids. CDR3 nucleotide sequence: TGCAGCGTTGGGACGGGCTCTGGGGCCAACGTCCTGACTTTC. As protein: CSVGTGSGANVLTF.

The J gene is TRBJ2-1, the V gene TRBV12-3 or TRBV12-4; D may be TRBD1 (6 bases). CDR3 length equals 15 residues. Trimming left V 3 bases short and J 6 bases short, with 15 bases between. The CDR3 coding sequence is TGTGCCAGCAGTTTGCGAGGGGGTAGTGGCAATGAGCAGTTCTTC. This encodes CASSLRGGSGNEQFF.

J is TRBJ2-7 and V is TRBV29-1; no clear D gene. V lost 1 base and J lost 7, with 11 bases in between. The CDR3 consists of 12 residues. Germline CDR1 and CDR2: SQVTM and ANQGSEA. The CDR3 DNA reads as TGCAGCGTTGAAGCCGGCTCTCGAGAGCAGTACTTC. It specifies CSVEAGSREQYF.

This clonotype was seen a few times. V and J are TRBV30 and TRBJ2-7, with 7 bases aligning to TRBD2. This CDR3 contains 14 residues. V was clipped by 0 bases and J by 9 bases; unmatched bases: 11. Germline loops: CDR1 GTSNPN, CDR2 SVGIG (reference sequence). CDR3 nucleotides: TGTGCCTGGAGTGTATTGGAGCGGGGTCTCGGGCAGTACTTC. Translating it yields CAWSVLERGLGQYF.

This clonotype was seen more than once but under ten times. The CDR3 DNA sequence: TGTGCCAGCGAGGACAGGGCGAACACCGGGGAGCTGTTTTTT. Translation: CASEDRANTGELFF. The chain uses TRBV27 and TRBJ2-2; 8 bases align to TRBD1. V lost 8 bases and J lost 0; bases outside the gene matches: 2. CDR1 and CDR2 (germline): MNHEY, SMNVEV (reference sequence). This CDR3 has 14 amino acids.

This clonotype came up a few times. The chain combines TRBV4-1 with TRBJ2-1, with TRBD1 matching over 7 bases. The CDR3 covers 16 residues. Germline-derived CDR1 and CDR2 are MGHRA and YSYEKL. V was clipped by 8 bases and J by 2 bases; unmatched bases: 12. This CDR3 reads CASLPTGTETYNEQFF. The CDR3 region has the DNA TGCGCCAGCCTCCCGACCGGGACAGAAACCTACAATGAGCAGTTCTTC.

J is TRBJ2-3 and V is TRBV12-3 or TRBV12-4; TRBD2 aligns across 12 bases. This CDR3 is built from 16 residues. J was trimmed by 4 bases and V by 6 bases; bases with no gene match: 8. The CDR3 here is CASSHDLAGGSDTQYF. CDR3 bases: TGTGCCAGCAGCCATGACCTAGCGGGGGGGTCAGATACGCAGTATTTT.

CDR3 amino acids: CASSQEWGAPTGELFF. DNA for the CDR3: TGCGCCAGCAGCCAAGAATGGGGGGCTCCCACCGGGGAGCTGTTTTTT. This rearrangement joins TRBV4-3 to TRBJ2-2; TRBD1 or TRBD2 may be the D gene (6 bases each). CDR1 LGHNA and CDR2 YSLEER come from the germline V gene. V lost 0 bases to trimming and J lost 4 bases, with 12 bases between them. The CDR3 sequence is 16 residues long.

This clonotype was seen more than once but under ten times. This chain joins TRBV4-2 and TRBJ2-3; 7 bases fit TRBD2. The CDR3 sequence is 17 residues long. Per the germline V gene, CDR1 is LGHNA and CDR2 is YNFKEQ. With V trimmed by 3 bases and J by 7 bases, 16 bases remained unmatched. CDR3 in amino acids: CASSQGGLPLGRNTQYF. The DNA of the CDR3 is TGTGCCAGCAGCCAGGGGGGACTACCTCTAGGGAGGAATACGCAGTATTTT.

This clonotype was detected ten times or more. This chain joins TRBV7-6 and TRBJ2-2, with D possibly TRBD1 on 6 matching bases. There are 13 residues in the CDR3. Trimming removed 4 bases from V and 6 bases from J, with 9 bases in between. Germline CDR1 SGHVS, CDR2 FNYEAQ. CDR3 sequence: CASSYGTSGELFF. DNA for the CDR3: TGTGCCAGCAGCTATGGGACATCCGGGGAGCTGTTTTTT.

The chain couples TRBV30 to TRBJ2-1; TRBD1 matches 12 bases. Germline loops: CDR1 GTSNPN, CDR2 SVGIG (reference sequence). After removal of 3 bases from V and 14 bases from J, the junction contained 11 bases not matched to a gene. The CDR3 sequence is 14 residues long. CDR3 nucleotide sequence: TGTGCCTGGAGCGCCGGGACAGGGGGCTCACCCGAGTTCTTC. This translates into CAWSAGTGGSPEFF. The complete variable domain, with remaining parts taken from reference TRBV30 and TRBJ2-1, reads SQTIHQWPATLVQPVGSPLSLECTVEGTSNPNLYWYRQAAGRGLQLLFYSVGIGQISSEVPQNLSASRPQDRQFILSSKKLLLSDSGFYLCAWSAGTGGSPEFFGPGTRLTVL.

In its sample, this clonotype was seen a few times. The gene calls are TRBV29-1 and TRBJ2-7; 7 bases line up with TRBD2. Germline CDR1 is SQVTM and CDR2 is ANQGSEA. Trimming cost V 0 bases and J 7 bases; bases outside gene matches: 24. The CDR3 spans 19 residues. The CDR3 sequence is CSVEDKSLIRRELRREQYF. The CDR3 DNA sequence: TGCAGCGTTGAAGATAAATCCCTAATACGGCGGGAGCTACGAAGGGAGCAGTACTTC.

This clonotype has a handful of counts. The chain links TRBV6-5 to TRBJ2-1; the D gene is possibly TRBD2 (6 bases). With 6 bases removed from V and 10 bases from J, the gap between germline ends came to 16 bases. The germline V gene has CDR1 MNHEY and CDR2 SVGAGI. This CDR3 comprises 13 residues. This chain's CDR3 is CASSYLSGVEQFF. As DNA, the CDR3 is TGTGCCAGCAGCTATCTCTCGGGAGTCGAGCAGTTCTTC.

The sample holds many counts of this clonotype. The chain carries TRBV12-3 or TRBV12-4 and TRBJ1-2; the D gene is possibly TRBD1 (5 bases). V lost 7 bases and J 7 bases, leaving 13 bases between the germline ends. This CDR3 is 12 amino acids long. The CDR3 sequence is CASTYGGGGYTF. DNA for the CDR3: TGTGCCAGCACCTATGGGGGGGGTGGCTACACCTTC.

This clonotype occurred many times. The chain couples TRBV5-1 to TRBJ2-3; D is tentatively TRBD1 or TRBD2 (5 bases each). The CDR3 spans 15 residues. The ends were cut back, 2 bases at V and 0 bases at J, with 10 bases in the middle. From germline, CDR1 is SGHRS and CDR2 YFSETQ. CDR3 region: CASSFGAPSTDTQYF. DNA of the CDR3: TGCGCCAGCAGCTTCGGGGCACCTAGCACAGATACGCAGTATTTT.

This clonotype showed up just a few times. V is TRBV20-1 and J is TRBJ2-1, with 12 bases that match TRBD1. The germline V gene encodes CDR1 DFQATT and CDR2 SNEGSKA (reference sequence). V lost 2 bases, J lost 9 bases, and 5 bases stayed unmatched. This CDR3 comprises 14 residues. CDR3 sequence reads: CSARRDRGLVEQFF. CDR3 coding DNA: TGCAGTGCTAGACGGGACAGGGGGCTTGTTGAGCAGTTCTTC.

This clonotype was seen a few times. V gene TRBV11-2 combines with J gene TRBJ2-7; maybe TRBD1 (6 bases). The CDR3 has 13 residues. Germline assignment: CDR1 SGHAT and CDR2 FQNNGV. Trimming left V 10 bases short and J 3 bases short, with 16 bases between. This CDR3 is CATTGPTYYEQYF. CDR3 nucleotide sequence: TGTGCCACCACAGGGCCCACTTACTACGAGCAGTACTTC.

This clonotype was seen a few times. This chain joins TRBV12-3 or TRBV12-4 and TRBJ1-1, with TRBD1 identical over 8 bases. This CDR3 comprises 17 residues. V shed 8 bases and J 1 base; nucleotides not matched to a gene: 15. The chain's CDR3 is CASYLGGSGGRNTEAFF. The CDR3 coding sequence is TGTGCCAGCTACCTCGGGGGCTCAGGGGGCAGGAACACTGAAGCTTTCTTT.

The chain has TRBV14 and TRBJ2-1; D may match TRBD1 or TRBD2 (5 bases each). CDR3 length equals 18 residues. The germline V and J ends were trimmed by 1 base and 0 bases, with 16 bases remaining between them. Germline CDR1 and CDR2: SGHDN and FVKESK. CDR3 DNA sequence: TGTGCCAGCAGCCAAGTACGAGGGGCCCTTAGCTCCTACAATGAGCAGTTCTTC. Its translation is CASSQVRGALSSYNEQFF.

Written as DNA, the CDR3 is TGTGCCAGCACCGAACAAGGACAGGGGGCCGGCGAGCAGTACTTC. Encoded protein: CASTEQGQGAGEQYF. This chain uses TRBV28 with TRBJ2-7, with TRBD1 matching 11 bases. The trim removed 7 bases at V and 6 bases at J, leaving 11 bases unmatched. The CDR3 loop spans 15 amino acids. Germline CDR1 MDHEN, CDR2 SYDVKM.

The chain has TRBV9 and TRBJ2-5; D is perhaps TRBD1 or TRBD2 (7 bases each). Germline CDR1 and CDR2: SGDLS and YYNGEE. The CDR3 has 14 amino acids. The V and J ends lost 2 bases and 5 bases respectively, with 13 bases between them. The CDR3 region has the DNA TGTGCCAGCAGCGTGGACAGGCGGGGGGAGACCCAGTACTTC. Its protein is CASSVDRRGETQYF.

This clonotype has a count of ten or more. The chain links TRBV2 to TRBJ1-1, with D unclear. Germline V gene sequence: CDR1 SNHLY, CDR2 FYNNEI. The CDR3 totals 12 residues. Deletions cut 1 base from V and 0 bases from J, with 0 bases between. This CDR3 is CASSEVNTEAFF. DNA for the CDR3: TGTGCCAGCAGTGAAGTGAACACTGAAGCTTTCTTT. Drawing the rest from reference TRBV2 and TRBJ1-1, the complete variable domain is EPEVTQTPSHQVTQMGQEVILRCVPISNHLYFYWYRQILGQKVEFLVSFYNNEISEKSEIFDDQFSVERPDGSNFTLKIRSTKLEDSAMYFCASSEVNTEAFFGQGTRLTVV.

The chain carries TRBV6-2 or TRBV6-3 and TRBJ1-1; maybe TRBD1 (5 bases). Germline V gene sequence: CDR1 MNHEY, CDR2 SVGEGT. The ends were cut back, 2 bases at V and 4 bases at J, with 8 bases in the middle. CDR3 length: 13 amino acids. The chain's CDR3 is CASSYLGGTEAFF. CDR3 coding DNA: TGTGCCAGCAGTTACCTCGGGGGCACTGAAGCTTTCTTT.